Presented here are 27 T cell receptor beta chains from one specimen sequenced in a study of cytomegalovirus exposure and HLA in healthy donors. The PCR ran on 60 Vbeta and 13 Jbeta primers. This table comes from immunoSEQ multiplex PCR, and its TCRdb copy is limited to in-frame clones, with some not included. The sample has about 170,000 clones; around 78% are singletons. The sample comprised PBMCs. All receptors derive from a female donor in good health and CMV-seronegative.

The J gene is TRBJ2-5, the V gene TRBV29-1; 9 bases map to TRBD1. The germline CDR1 and CDR2 sequences are SQVTM and ANQGSEA. The CDR3 has 12 amino acids. J lost 5 bases, V lost 7 bases, and 5 bases had no gene match. CDR3 bases: TGCAGCGCAACAGGGGGCGAGGAGACCCAGTACTTC. Translation: CSATGGEETQYF.

Remarks on this clone: A junction end diverges from the germline sequence, so it may reflect a read error. V usage is TRBV18 and J usage is TRBJ2-6; 9 bases fit TRBD1. The CDR3 runs to 17 residues. Germline V gene lookup returns CDR1 KGHSH and CDR2 LQKENI. In DNA form, the CDR3 reads TGTGCCAGCTCACCGGGACAGGGTTCGGGTGGGGCCAACGGCCTGACTTTC. Translated: CASSPGQGSGGANGLTF.

This chain links TRBV7-6 with TRBJ2-3; TRBD2 agrees at 7 bases. J lost 2 bases, V lost 1 base, and 6 bases had no gene match. CDR3 length equals 16 residues. Germline values: CDR1 SGHVS, CDR2 FNYEAQ. The CDR3 loop is CASSLDGGLSTDTQYF. In DNA, the CDR3 is TGTGCCAGCAGCTTAGATGGGGGACTATCCACAGATACGCAGTATTTT.

This chain connects TRBV7-6 to TRBJ2-2, with TRBD2 matching 14 bases. CDR1 is SGHVS, CDR2 FNYEAQ, per germline. The CDR3 extends over 19 amino acids. V lost 5 bases, J lost 1 base, and 9 bases stayed unmatched. The CDR3, as DNA: TGTGCCAGCAGCCGAAGACTAGCGGGAGGGCCTTTGAACACCGGGGAGCTGTTTTTT. This codes for CASSRRLAGGPLNTGELFF.

The chain combines TRBV12-5 with TRBJ2-7, with unresolved D. The V end lost 9 bases, the J end lost 1 base, and 19 bases lay between the germline ends. The CDR3 has 15 residues. Germline V CDR1 and CDR2: LGHNT, FRNRAP. CDR3 DNA: TGTGCTAGCAACCCCCACAGAGAGATATCCTACGAGCAGTACTTC. Translating it yields CASNPHREISYEQYF.

This clone has just one count. The chain carries TRBV7-2 and TRBJ2-5; D remains ambiguous. The last part of the DNA fits TRBJ2-7 better; the J call may be wrong. From germline, CDR1 is SGHTA and CDR2 FQGNSA. The CDR3 runs to 13 residues. The CDR3 region has the DNA TGTGCCAGCAGCCCCCCTCGATCCTACGAGCAGTACTTC. Amino acid sequence: CASSPPRSYEQYF.

The chain employs TRBV18 and TRBJ1-2; tentative D call: TRBD1 (5 bases). Germline assignment: CDR1 KGHSH and CDR2 LQKENI. Trimming removed 11 bases at V and 1 base at J, with 14 bases between. The length of the CDR3 is 13 residues. This CDR3 is CASWGSDNYGYTF. CDR3 coding DNA: TGTGCCTCCTGGGGCAGCGATAACTATGGCTACACCTTC.

The chain uses TRBV10-3 and TRBJ2-1; 8 bases align to TRBD2. With V trimmed by 3 bases and J by 6 bases, 13 bases remained unmatched. This CDR3 is 17 amino acids long. CDR1 is ENHRY, CDR2 SYGVKD, per germline. CDR3 nucleotide sequence: TGTGCCATCAGTGACACGAACCGGGGGGGCTTTGTCAATGAGCAGTTCTTC. It translates to CAISDTNRGGFVNEQFF.

This clone appeared a few times. V is TRBV18 and J is TRBJ1-2; weak D call: TRBD1 (5 bases). Looked up from germline, CDR1 is KGHSH and CDR2 is LQKENI. This CDR3 region has 12 residues. Trimming removed 5 bases from V and 8 bases from J, with 12 bases in between. CDR3 loop: CASSFDSVGYTF. The CDR3 bases are TGTGCCAGCTCATTCGACAGCGTAGGCTACACCTTC. The full variable domain, with the rest looked up from reference TRBV18 and TRBJ1-2, is NAGVMQNPRHLVRRRGQEARLRCSPMKGHSHVYWYRQLPEEGLKFMVYLQKENIIDESGMPKERFSAEFPKEGPSILRIQQVVRGDSAAYFCASSFDSVGYTFGSGTRLTVV.

This clone was recorded once. The chain uses TRBV7-6 and TRBJ1-3; 8 nucleotides align to TRBD1. Per germline, CDR1 SGHVS and CDR2 FNYEAQ. J lost 0 bases, V lost 3 bases, and 13 bases had no gene match. The CDR3 length is 19 residues. CDR3 nucleotides: TGTGCCAGCAGCTTGAGGGTCCCAGGGACAGGCGCCTCTGGAAACACCATATATTTT. It is translated as CASSLRVPGTGASGNTIYF.

This clone was detected a few times. The J gene is TRBJ1-2, the V gene TRBV29-1, with TRBD1 matching 11 bases. Trimming cost V 2 bases and J 8 bases; bases outside gene matches: 4. Germline V gene lookup returns CDR1 SQVTM and CDR2 ANQGSEA. CDR3 length: 13 residues. The CDR3: CSVESDRGQGYTF. The CDR3 nucleotides read TGCAGCGTTGAATCGGACAGGGGGCAAGGCTACACCTTC.

The chain recombines TRBV25-1 with TRBJ2-3; 8 nucleotides agree with TRBD2. V dropped 5 bases and J dropped 2; count of bases not matched to a gene: 6. The length of the CDR3 is 15 residues. The germline V gene encodes CDR1 MGHDK and CDR2 SYGVNS. The CDR3, as DNA: TGTGCCAGCAGTCCCAGCGGGGGACTCACAGATACGCAGTATTTT. The encoded protein is CASSPSGGLTDTQYF.

This clone was seen a single time. The chain links TRBV4-1 to TRBJ2-7; 9 positions agree with TRBD2. V shed 1 base and J 3 bases; nucleotides not matched to a gene: 7. Per the germline V gene, CDR1 is MGHRA and CDR2 is YSYEKL. The CDR3 sequence is 16 residues long. The CDR3 DNA sequence: TGCGCCAGCAGCCAAGGATCAGGACTAGCGAGCTACGAGCAGTACTTC. Its protein product is CASSQGSGLASYEQYF.

The chain uses TRBV18 and TRBJ1-6; D remains ambiguous. CDR1 KGHSH and CDR2 LQKENI come from the germline V gene. Between the trimmed V and J ends, which lost 4 bases and 13 bases, there was a span of 14 bases. The CDR3 totals 13 residues. The CDR3 region has the DNA TGTGCCAGCTCACTCCGGGAGAGTGATCCCCTCCACTTT. It yields the protein CASSLRESDPLHF.

The chain carries TRBV7-8 and TRBJ1-1; D unclear. From germline, CDR1 is SGHVS and CDR2 FQNEAQ. Trimming shortened V by 3 bases and J by 5 bases, and 10 bases separated the two germline ends. The CDR3 is 13 amino acids. CDR3 protein: CASSLDSGTEAFF. The CDR3 DNA follows: TGTGCCAGCAGCTTGGACTCTGGGACTGAAGCTTTCTTT. Complete variable domain (other parts from reference TRBV7-8 and TRBJ1-1): GAGVSQSPRYKVAKRGQDVALRCDPISGHVSLFWYQQALGQGPEFLTYFQNEAQLDKSGLPSDRFFAERPEGSVSTLKIQRTQQEDSAVYLCASSLDSGTEAFFGQGTRLTVV.

The chain is built from TRBV5-1 and TRBJ2-1; TRBD1 matches 9 bases. Germline lookup yields CDR1 SGHRS and CDR2 YFSETQ. This CDR3 has 16 amino acids. V lost 0 bases and J lost 2; bases outside the gene matches: 3. CDR3 nucleotide sequence: TGCGCCAGCAGCTTGGAGGGGACAGGGACCTACAATGAGCAGTTCTTC. Protein product: CASSLEGTGTYNEQFF.

The rearrangement joins TRBV9 to TRBJ1-2, with a possible D match to TRBD1 (6 bases). Trimming pared 3 bases from V and 2 bases from J, leaving 17 bases between. In germline, CDR1 is SGDLS, CDR2 YYNGEE. CDR3 length: 16 residues. The CDR3 DNA reads as TGTGCCAGCAGCGCCCGCGCAGGGGCCCAAAACTATGGCTACACCTTC. Its translation: CASSARAGAQNYGYTF.

V gene TRBV5-1 combines with J gene TRBJ2-7; TRBD1 agrees at 7 bases. Germline CDR1 reads SGHRS; CDR2 reads YFSETQ. The length of the CDR3 is 14 residues. V trimming: 4 bases; J trimming: 3 bases; junction bases outside the gene matches: 7. The CDR3 DNA follows: TGCGCCAGCAGCCTATCAGGGGGTGACTACGAGCAGTACTTC. This codes for CASSLSGGDYEQYF.

The chain combines TRBV5-1 with TRBJ2-7, with TRBD2 matching over 10 bases. Per the germline V gene, CDR1 is SGHRS and CDR2 is YFSETQ. The length of the CDR3 is 16 residues. V was pared by 4 bases and J by 2 bases, with 9 bases of the junction left unmatched. CDR3 sequence: CASSPGSSGSPYEQYF. DNA for the CDR3: TGCGCCAGCAGCCCGGGGTCTAGCGGGAGTCCCTACGAGCAGTACTTC.

In its sample, this clone was seen a few times. J is TRBJ1-1 and V is TRBV30, with 8 bases fitting TRBD1. CDR3 length: 13 residues. Germline V gene lookup returns CDR1 GTSNPN and CDR2 SVGIG (reference sequence). The V gene end was trimmed by 3 bases and the J gene end by 1 base; junction bases not matched to a gene: 1. The DNA for the CDR3 is TGTGCCTGGAGAGACAGGGGGAACACTGAAGCTTTCTTT. Its protein product is CAWRDRGNTEAFF.

The V gene is TRBV7-9, the J gene TRBJ1-1, with D perhaps TRBD1 (6 bases). Trimming took off 5 bases at V and 8 bases at J, with 9 bases between the two ends. Germline CDR1 SEHNR, CDR2 FQNEAQ (reference sequence). The CDR3 loop spans 11 amino acids. CDR3 nucleotides: TGTGCCAGCAGCGTGGGGGCAGAAGCTTTCTTT. This sequence encodes CASSVGAEAFF.

The V call is TRBV6-5, the J call TRBJ2-7; possible D gene TRBD1, 5 bases. Germline V gene sequence: CDR1 MNHEY, CDR2 SVGAGI. Trimming left V 7 bases short and J 11 bases short, with 12 bases between. The CDR3 runs to 10 residues. CDR3 nucleotide sequence: TGTGCCAGCAAAAAAAGGGGTGAGTACTTC. Its translation is CASKKRGEYF.

In its sample, this clone was seen once. The J gene is TRBJ1-2, the V gene TRBV11-1, with 8 bases matching TRBD1. This CDR3 spans 14 amino acids. Germline CDR1 SGHAT, CDR2 FQDESV (reference sequence). Germline trimming cut 5 bases from V and 1 base from J; bases unmatched to any gene: 3. The CDR3: CASSPDRGNYGYTF. The CDR3 nucleotides read TGTGCCAGCAGCCCCGACAGGGGTAACTATGGCTACACCTTC.

The J gene is TRBJ1-1, the V gene TRBV18; 9 bases are shared with TRBD1. Germline V gene data show CDR1 as KGHSH and CDR2 as LQKENI. This CDR3 has 17 amino acids. The V and J ends lost 2 bases and 5 bases, in that order; junction bases with no gene match: 12. The CDR3 loop reads CASSPTYLRDRATEAFF. In DNA form, the CDR3 reads TGTGCCAGCTCACCAACTTACCTGCGGGACAGGGCTACTGAAGCTTTCTTT. The full variable domain, rest sourced from reference TRBV18 and TRBJ1-1, is NAGVMQNPRHLVRRRGQEARLRCSPMKGHSHVYWYRQLPEEGLKFMVYLQKENIIDESGMPKERFSAEFPKEGPSILRIQQVVRGDSAAYFCASSPTYLRDRATEAFFGQGTRLTVV.

A few counts support this clone. J is TRBJ2-3 and V is TRBV4-1; 10 positions match TRBD2. Germline CDR1 reads MGHRA; CDR2 reads YSYEKL. After removal of 1 base from V and 3 bases from J, the junction contained 1 base not matched to a gene. The CDR3 sequence is 15 residues long. The CDR3 DNA reads as TGCGCCAGCAGCCAAGCTAGCGGGAGTACAGATACGCAGTATTTT. Its translation: CASSQASGSTDTQYF.

There are a few counts of this clone. The V gene is TRBV30, the J gene TRBJ2-6, with TRBD1 matching 11 bases. This CDR3 is built from 19 residues. J was trimmed by 3 bases and V by 2 bases; bases with no gene match: 12. Germline V lookup: CDR1 GTSNPN, CDR2 SVGIG (reference sequence). CDR3 protein: CAWSILWDRGFGGANVLTF. The DNA of the CDR3 is TGTGCCTGGAGTATTCTTTGGGACAGGGGGTTTGGTGGGGCCAACGTCCTGACTTTC.

The rearrangement uses TRBV30 and TRBJ2-5; 16 bases are shared with TRBD2. After removal of 2 bases from V and 4 bases from J, the junction contained 7 bases not matched to a gene. CDR1 is GTSNPN, CDR2 SVGIG, per germline (reference sequence). The CDR3 consists of 17 residues. CDR3 residues: CAWSPGTSGGAPETQYF. CDR3 DNA sequence: TGTGCCTGGAGTCCCGGGACTAGCGGGGGGGCCCCAGAGACCCAGTACTTC.